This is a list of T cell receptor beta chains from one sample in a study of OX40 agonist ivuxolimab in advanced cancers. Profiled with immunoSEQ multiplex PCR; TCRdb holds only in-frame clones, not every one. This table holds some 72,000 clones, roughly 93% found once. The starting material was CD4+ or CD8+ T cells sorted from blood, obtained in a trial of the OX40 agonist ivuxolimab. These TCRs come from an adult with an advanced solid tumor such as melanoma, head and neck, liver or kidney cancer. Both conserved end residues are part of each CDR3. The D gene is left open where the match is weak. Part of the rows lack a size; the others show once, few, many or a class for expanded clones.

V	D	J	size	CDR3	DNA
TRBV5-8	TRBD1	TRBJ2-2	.	CASSRTGGRSTGELFF	TGTGCCAGCAGTCGGACAGGGGGCCGTAGCACCGGGGAGCTGTTTTTT
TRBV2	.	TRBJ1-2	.	CASKAANYGYTF	TGTGCCAGCAAGGCAGCTAACTATGGCTACACCTTC
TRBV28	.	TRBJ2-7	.	CASSLVSYEQYF	TGTGCCAGCAGTTTAGTTTCCTACGAGCAGTACTTC
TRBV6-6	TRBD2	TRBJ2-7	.	CASSYGLAGAGYEQYF	TGTGCCAGCAGTTACGGGCTTGCGGGAGCCGGCTACGAGCAGTACTTC
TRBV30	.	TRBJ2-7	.	CAWSDPSQGKYEQYF	TGTGCCTGGAGTGACCCCTCGCAGGGGAAATACGAGCAGTACTTC
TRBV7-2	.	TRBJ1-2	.	CASSPSGPIGGYTF	TGTGCCAGCAGCCCCTCGGGGCCCATAGGAGGCTACACCTTC
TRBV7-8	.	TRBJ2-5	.	CASSLAGLGETQYF	TGTGCCAGCAGCTTAGCCGGGCTTGGAGAGACCCAGTACTTC
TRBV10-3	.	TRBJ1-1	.	CAISEGSQRGALNTEAFF	TGTGCCATCAGTGAGGGCAGCCAAAGGGGCGCATTGAACACTGAAGCTTTCTTT
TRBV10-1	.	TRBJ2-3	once	CAPEGGRKDTQYF	TGCGCCCCAGAAGGGGGACGCAAGGATACGCAGTATTTT
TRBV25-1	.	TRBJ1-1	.	CASSVRNTEAFF	TGTGCCAGCAGTGTCCGGAACACTGAAGCTTTCTTT
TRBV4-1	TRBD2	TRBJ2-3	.	CASSPSPLLAGGTDTQYF	TGCGCCAGCAGTCCTTCCCCGTTACTAGCGGGGGGGACAGATACGCAGTATTTT
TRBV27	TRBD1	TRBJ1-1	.	CASSLDGTGPMNTEAFF	TGTGCCAGCAGTTTAGATGGGACAGGGCCTATGAACACTGAAGCTTTCTTT
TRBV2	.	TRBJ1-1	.	CASSVGDGTEAFF	TGTGCCAGCAGTGTTGGGGACGGCACTGAAGCTTTCTTT
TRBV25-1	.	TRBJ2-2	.	CASSDHRNTGELFF	TGTGCCAGCAGTGATCACCGGAACACCGGGGAGCTGTTTTTT
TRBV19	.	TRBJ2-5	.	CASSEQGYETQYF	TGTGCCAGTAGTGAACAGGGTTATGAGACCCAGTACTTC
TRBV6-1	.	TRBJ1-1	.	CASSDTFPEAFF	TGTGCCAGCAGTGATACATTCCCCGAAGCTTTCTTT
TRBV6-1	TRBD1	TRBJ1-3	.	CASREPGQSSGNTIYF	TGTGCCAGCAGAGAACCGGGACAGAGCTCTGGAAACACCATATATTTT
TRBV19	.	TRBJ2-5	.	CASRGNRGGETQYF	TGTGCCAGTAGGGGAAACAGGGGGGGAGAGACCCAGTACTTC
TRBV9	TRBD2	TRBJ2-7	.	CASSVAADRDYHYEQYF	TGTGCCAGCAGCGTAGCCGCAGACCGGGACTACCACTACGAGCAGTACTTC
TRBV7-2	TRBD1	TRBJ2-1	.	CASSLEGQRFF	TGTGCCAGCAGCTTAGAGGGACAGAGGTTCTTC
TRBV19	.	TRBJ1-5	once	CASSIEETYSNQPQHF	TGTGCCAGTAGTATAGAGGAGACTTATAGCAATCAGCCCCAGCATTTT
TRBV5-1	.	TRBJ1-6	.	CASSLVSNSPLHF	TGCGCCAGCAGCTTGGTGTCTAATTCACCCCTCCACTTT
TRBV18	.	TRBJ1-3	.	CASSPRAVGNTIYF	TGTGCCAGCTCACCACGGGCAGTTGGAAACACCATATATTTT
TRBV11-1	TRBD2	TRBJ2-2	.	CASTPGTSGDGGELFF	TGTGCCAGCACCCCCGGGACTAGCGGGGACGGCGGGGAGCTGTTTTTT
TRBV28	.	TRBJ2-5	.	CASRDGTQETQYF	TGTGCCAGCAGGGACGGCACCCAAGAGACCCAGTACTTC
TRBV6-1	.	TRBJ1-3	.	CASDKGGVRNTIYF	TGTGCCTCCGACAAAGGTGGGGTTCGAAACACCATATATTTT
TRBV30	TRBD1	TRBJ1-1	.	CAWRRRDRGTEAFF	TGTGCCTGGAGAAGGAGGGACAGGGGCACTGAAGCTTTCTTT
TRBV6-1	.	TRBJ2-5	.	CASSEGGRVETQYF	TGTGCCAGCAGTGAAGGGGGTCGGGTGGAGACCCAGTACTTC
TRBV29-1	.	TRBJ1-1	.	CSVQSGSTEAFF	TGCAGCGTCCAAAGCGGATCGACTGAAGCTTTCTTT
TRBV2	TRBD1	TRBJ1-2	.	CASTYGQGEGYGYTF	TGTGCCAGCACCTATGGACAGGGTGAGGGCTATGGCTACACCTTC
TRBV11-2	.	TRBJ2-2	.	CASQRSTGELFF	TGTGCCAGCCAGAGATCCACCGGGGAGCTGTTTTTT